A selection of T cell receptor beta chains follows, all from one sample in a study of cytotoxic CD8 clonotypes in ibrutinib-treated CLL. Generated by immunoSEQ multiplex PCR, the TCRdb table keeps only in-frame clones and is missing some. The data show fewer than 400,000 clones, over 60% seen once. This specimen consisted of PBMCs, obtained after 36 months of ibrutinib treatment. The receptors shown here come from a human donor with chronic lymphocytic leukemia. Each CDR3 is given with its conserved first and last residue. A D gene is named only where the DNA matches it firmly. Clone size, where shown, is once, few, many, or a class for clones that have expanded.

TRBV10-3	.	.	TRBJ2-1	TGTGCCATCAAGGGGGGTCGGGGCGGAAATGAGCAGTTCTTC	CAIKGGRGGNEQFF
TRBV9	TRBD1	.	TRBJ1-2	TGTGCCAGCAGCGTAGAGGGCAGGGGGCTAGGAGGCTACACCTTC	CASSVEGRGLGGYTF
TRBV29-1	.	.	TRBJ2-2	TGCAGCGGTGTTTTGAACACCGGGGAGCTGTTTTTT	CSGVLNTGELFF
TRBV5-6	TRBD1	.	TRBJ1-5	TGTGCCAGCAGCTTGGGGACAGGTCCCAGCAATCAGCCCCAGCATTTT	CASSLGTGPSNQPQHF
TRBV29-1	.	.	TRBJ2-1	TGCAGCGTTGGGCGCAGGGTCTCCTACAATGAGCAGTTCTTC	CSVGRRVSYNEQFF
TRBV6-5	TRBD2	few	TRBJ2-3	TGTGCCAGCAGTCGGACTAGCAGCACAGATACGCAGTATTTT	CASSRTSSTDTQYF
TRBV5-4	.	.	TRBJ2-1	TGTGCCAGCAGCCCTTTTCCGTACAATGAGCAGTTCTTC	CASSPFPYNEQFF
TRBV5-1	.	few	TRBJ2-1	TGCGCCAGCGGGGACGGGGGCTCCTACAATGAGCAGTTCTTC	CASGDGGSYNEQFF
TRBV13	.	.	TRBJ1-2	TGTGCCAGCAGCTTTCAGGGTGTCTATGGCTACACCTTC	CASSFQGVYGYTF
TRBV5-1	TRBD1	.	TRBJ1-2	TGCGCCAGCAGACTGTTGTGGGACAGAGATTCTAACTATGGCTACACCTTC	CASRLLWDRDSNYGYTF
TRBV25-1	.	.	TRBJ2-7	TGTGCCAGCGATGGGGCAGGGGGGCTACCGCAGCAGTACTTC	CASDGAGGLPQQYF
TRBV27	.	.	TRBJ2-7	TGTGCCAGCAGTTTACGTTGGGGGTTGTACTACGAGCAGTACTTC	CASSLRWGLYYEQYF
TRBV5-4	TRBD2	.	TRBJ2-1	TGTGCCAGCAGCTTCAAGACTAGCGGGAGGCATGAGCAGTTCTTC	CASSFKTSGRHEQFF
TRBV6-5	TRBD1	few	TRBJ2-7	TGTGCCAGCAGTTACTCGGGGACAGGGTCCTACGAGCAGTACTTC	CASSYSGTGSYEQYF
TRBV5-1	TRBD1	.	TRBJ1-1	TGCGCCAGCAGCTCAGGGGGCCCTGAAGCTTTCTTT	CASSSGGPEAFF
TRBV4-1	.	.	TRBJ2-7	TGCGCCAGCAGCCAAGAAGCCCTAGCGCACTCCTACGAGCAGTACTTC	CASSQEALAHSYEQYF
TRBV18	.	few	TRBJ2-7	TGTGCCAGCTCACTGGGCAGGGGCTACGAGCAGTACTTC	CASSLGRGYEQYF
TRBV7-3	.	few	TRBJ2-3	TGTGCCAGCAGCCTCGACAGGAACCCCACAGATACGCAGTATTTT	CASSLDRNPTDTQYF
TRBV14	.	.	TRBJ1-2	TGTGCCAGCAGCCAAGATGGGATCCAGGAAAGGTCCTATGGCTACACCTTC	CASSQDGIQERSYGYTF
TRBV15	.	few	TRBJ2-3	TGTGCCACCAGCAGACCCCGGGGGTCCACAGATACGCAGTATTTT	CATSRPRGSTDTQYF
TRBV10-3	TRBD2	.	TRBJ2-1	TGTGCCATCAACCCTAGCGGGGTCAATGAGCAGTTCTTC	CAINPSGVNEQFF
TRBV6-5	.	.	TRBJ2-7	TGTGCCAGCAGTTACATGGTCGGCTCCTACGAGCAGTACTTC	CASSYMVGSYEQYF
TRBV15	.	once	TRBJ1-5	TGTGCCACCAGCAGATCCCTAAGGAGGATTTCCCTAGGCAATCAGCCCCAGCATTTT	CATSRSLRRISLGNQPQHF
TRBV18	.	.	TRBJ1-1	TGTGCCAGCTCACCATCGGTGGGAGTGAACACTGAAGCTTTCTTT	CASSPSVGVNTEAFF
TRBV5-1	.	.	TRBJ1-1	TGCGCCAGCAGCTTTGGTTGGTCACAAAGTTCCCCCCGGATGAACACTGAAGCTTTCTTT	CASSFGWSQSSPRMNTEAFF
TRBV9	.	.	TRBJ2-1	TGTGCCAGCAGCAAGACCAGCGTTGAGCAGTTCTTC	CASSKTSVEQFF
TRBV11-2	TRBD1	.	TRBJ2-7	TGTGCCAGCAGCTTAGATCGGACAGGTGAGCAGTACTTC	CASSLDRTGEQYF
TRBV2	.	.	TRBJ1-2	TGTGCCAGCAGTGAAGCTCGTGGGGATTTCGTGGGCTACACCTTC	CASSEARGDFVGYTF
TRBV5-5	.	.	TRBJ1-4	TGTGCCAGCAGCCGGCGGGGGGTGCGGGAAAAACTGTTTTTT	CASSRRGVREKLFF
TRBV6-5	.	.	TRBJ1-2	TGTGCCAGCAGTTACTCGGGAGATTGGGGGCCTAATGGCTACACCTTC	CASSYSGDWGPNGYTF
TRBV5-1	TRBD2	.	TRBJ2-3	TGCGCCAGCATCAGTACTAGCGGGGGGCGCACAGATACGCAGTATTTT	CASISTSGGRTDTQYF
TRBV28	.	.	TRBJ2-7	TGTGCCAGCAGTTTAAGGGGGGAGCAGTACTTC	CASSLRGEQYF
TRBV29-1	TRBD1	.	TRBJ2-7	TGCAGCGTTGAAGATAGTGGGACAGGTTACGAGCAGTACTTC	CSVEDSGTGYEQYF
TRBV28	.	few	TRBJ2-1	TGTGCCAGCATGGGCACATACTACAATGAGCAGTTCTTC	CASMGTYYNEQFF
TRBV7-2	.	.	TRBJ1-2	TGTGCCAGCAGCTTAGGGGGGATCGACACCTTC	CASSLGGIDTF
TRBV7-8	.	.	TRBJ1-2	TGTGCCAGCAGCTCGCAGGGTGATGGCTACACCTTC	CASSSQGDGYTF
TRBV4-3	.	few	TRBJ2-4	TGCGCCAGCAGCCAAGGAGGACTAGCCAAAAACATTCAGTACTTC	CASSQGGLAKNIQYF
TRBV15	.	.	TRBJ2-1	TGTGCCACCAGCAGAGATCGGGCTAGTTTAGGTGAGCAGTTCTTC	CATSRDRASLGEQFF
TRBV13	.	few	TRBJ2-2	TGTGCCAGCAGCTTTTGGCAGGCTTCGAACACCGGGGAGCTGTTTTTT	CASSFWQASNTGELFF
TRBV29-1	.	.	TRBJ1-1	TGCAGCGTTTCTGAGTCGAACACTGAAGCTTTCTTT	CSVSESNTEAFF
TRBV11-2	TRBD1	.	TRBJ2-7	TGTGCCAGCAGCTTACCGGTCACAGGGGAAGAGCAGTACTTC	CASSLPVTGEEQYF
TRBV27	.	.	TRBJ2-1	TGTGCCAGCAGTTTATATACAGGCACGGATGAGCAGTTCTTC	CASSLYTGTDEQFF
TRBV2	.	.	TRBJ2-7	TGTGCCAGCAGTTGGGCACTTACCTACGAGCAGTACTTC	CASSWALTYEQYF
TRBV9	.	few	TRBJ1-2	TGTGCCAGCAGCCCAGGCAGCACCCCTGGGAACTATGGCTACACCTTC	CASSPGSTPGNYGYTF
TRBV6-6	.	.	TRBJ1-1	TGTGCCAGCAGAACCCCCCCGGTGGGGTTGAACACTGAAGCTTTCTTT	CASRTPPVGLNTEAFF